These 24 T cell receptor beta chains were all obtained from the same sample, sequenced in a study of T-cell memory formation after mild COVID-19. TCRdb re-analysed the 5' RACE reads in MiXCR, keeping a single row per CDR3 protein. This sample has more than 400,000 distinct CDR3 sequences, with about 18% found just once. The sample was PBMCs or a T cell subset sorted from them (not recorded which). All receptors derive from an adult woman who had mild COVID-19 (a few samples of this study predate the infection). Cell type and time point are not known.

Only a few counts were recorded for this clonotype. V is TRBV5-6 and J is TRBJ2-7; D is uncertain. V shed 0 bases and J shed 3 bases, with 10 bases lying between them. The CDR3 covers 14 residues. CDR1 and CDR2 (germline): SGHDT, YYEEEE. This CDR3 is CASSLAALDYEQYF. The CDR3 nucleotides are TGTGCCAGCAGCTTGGCTGCCCTCGACTACGAGCAGTACTTC. The full variable domain, its missing parts supplied by reference TRBV5-6 and TRBJ2-7, is DAGVTQSPTHLIKTRGQQVTLRCSPKSGHDTVSWYQQALGQGPQFIFQYYEEEERQRGNFPDRFSGHQFPNYSSELNVNALLLGDSALYLCASSLAALDYEQYFGPGTRLTVT.

A few counts support this clonotype. The conserved closing phenylalanine or tryptophan is absent in this CDR3, likely reflecting a read error. The chain has TRBV27 and TRBJ1-1; tentative D call: TRBD1 (5 bases). The CDR3 contains 15 residues. Germline CDR1 and CDR2: MNHEY and SMNVEV (reference sequence). The V end was cut by 3 bases, the J end by 0 bases, with 11 bases between. The CDR3 protein is CASSFWGRMNTEAFS. The DNA of the CDR3 is TGTGCCAGCAGTTTCTGGGGACGGATGAACACTGAAGCTTTCTCT.

This chain joins TRBV29-1 and TRBJ2-5, with 10 nucleotides matching TRBD2. Germline V gene lookup returns CDR1 SQVTM and CDR2 ANQGSEA. The CDR3 is made up of 12 amino acids. V lost 5 bases to trimming and J lost 5 bases; unmatched junction nucleotides: 2. The CDR3 reads CSVILAGETQYF. In DNA, the CDR3 is TGCAGCGTTATACTAGCGGGGGAGACCCAGTACTTC.

This chain joins TRBV18 and TRBJ1-3; D gene ambiguous. This CDR3 comprises 18 residues. Deletions cut 3 bases from V and 0 bases from J, with 18 bases between. Germline V gene data show CDR1 as KGHSH and CDR2 as LQKENI. DNA of the CDR3: TGTGCCAGCTCACCGGCTGGAGGAGTCGGGTACTCTGGAAACACCATATATTTT. It specifies CASSPAGGVGYSGNTIYF.

This clonotype was observed a handful of times. The chain recombines TRBV5-1 with TRBJ2-3, with TRBD2 matching over 10 bases. Germline assignment: CDR1 SGHRS and CDR2 YFSETQ. The CDR3 is made up of 17 amino acids. V lost 0 bases and J lost 0; bases outside the gene matches: 4. CDR3 in amino acids: CASSLDWTSGSTDTQYF. CDR3 DNA: TGCGCCAGCAGCTTGGATTGGACTAGCGGTAGCACAGATACGCAGTATTTT.

V and J are TRBV29-1 and TRBJ2-4; 8 nucleotides align to TRBD2. Germline values: CDR1 SQVTM, CDR2 ANQGSEA. V lost 1 base and J lost 8; bases outside the gene matches: 4. This CDR3 is built from 13 residues. CDR3 loop: CSVEGGGRDIQYF. The DNA of the CDR3 is TGCAGCGTTGAAGGCGGGGGGAGAGACATTCAGTACTTC.

The V and J genes are TRBV7-9 and TRBJ2-3, with a weak D call TRBD2 (5 bases). The V end lost 2 bases, the J end lost 0 bases, and 12 bases lay between the germline ends. Looked up from germline, CDR1 is SEHNR and CDR2 is FQNEAQ (reference sequence). The CDR3 loop spans 16 amino acids. In nucleotides, the CDR3 is TGTGCCAGCAGCTTACAAGCACGGACTAGCACAGATACGCAGTATTTT. Protein sequence: CASSLQARTSTDTQYF.

The J gene is TRBJ2-7, the V gene TRBV5-1, with D perhaps given as TRBD1 or TRBD2 (6 bases each). This CDR3 region has 16 residues. The V end was cut by 0 bases, the J end by 3 bases, with 16 bases between. CDR1 and CDR2 from the germline V gene are SGHRS and YFSETQ. The CDR3 here is CASSLAGAGNHYEQYF. As DNA, the CDR3 is TGCGCCAGCAGCTTGGCGGGGGCGGGTAACCACTACGAGCAGTACTTC.

This chain joins TRBV6-2 or TRBV6-3 and TRBJ1-6, with D possibly TRBD1 on 6 matching bases. This CDR3 contains 15 residues. The germline CDR1 and CDR2 sequences are MNHEY and SVGEGT. Trimming left V 8 bases short and J 8 bases short, with 19 bases between. The CDR3 loop reads CASESTGIVDSPLHF. CDR3 nucleotides: TGTGCCAGCGAATCTACAGGGATTGTCGATTCACCCCTCCACTTT.

The chain has TRBV19 and TRBJ2-1; 9 bases agree with TRBD2. The CDR3 extends over 14 amino acids. The V gene end was trimmed by 1 base and the J gene end by 8 bases; junction bases not matched to a gene: 3. In germline, CDR1 is LNHDA, CDR2 SQIVND (reference sequence). For the CDR3, the DNA is TGTGCCAGTAGTATAGCGAGCGGGGGGTATGAGCAGTTCTTC. Its translation is CASSIASGGYEQFF. Full variable domain (outside the CDR3, taken from reference TRBV19 and TRBJ2-1): DGGITQSPKYLFRKEGQNVTLSCEQNLNHDAMYWYRQDPGQGLRLIYYSQIVNDFQKGDIAEGYSVSREKKESFPLTVTSAQKNPTAFYLCASSIASGGYEQFFGPGTRLTVL.

In this sample, this clonotype turned up a few times. This chain uses TRBV15 with TRBJ2-1; D perhaps matches TRBD1 (5 bases). The CDR3 consists of 13 residues. Per germline, CDR1 LNHNV and CDR2 YYDKDF (reference sequence). The ends were cut back, 4 bases at V and 8 bases at J, with 12 bases in the middle. In DNA, the CDR3 is TGTGCCACCAGCAAAGGGGCGCAAGATGAGCAGTTCTTC. Protein product: CATSKGAQDEQFF.

V gene TRBV19 combines with J gene TRBJ2-1; TRBD2 aligns across 7 bases. Germline values: CDR1 LNHDA, CDR2 SQIVND (reference sequence). This CDR3 spans 15 amino acids. V dropped 8 bases and J dropped 0; count of bases not matched to a gene: 7. CDR3 DNA: TGTGCCAGTGCTCAAGCGGGAAGCTCCTACAATGAGCAGTTCTTC. As protein: CASAQAGSSYNEQFF.

The chain combines TRBV5-6 with TRBJ1-2, with D perhaps TRBD1 (6 bases). V gave up 0 bases and J gave up 5 bases, with 23 bases separating them. This CDR3 comprises 18 residues. In germline, CDR1 is SGHDT, CDR2 YYEEEE. DNA of the CDR3: TGTGCCAGCAGCTTGGGCCCACCGACAGGTGCCTCGGGTTATGGCTACACCTTC. This encodes CASSLGPPTGASGYGYTF.

This clonotype showed up just a few times. V and J are TRBV4-1 and TRBJ2-1; D is unresolved. Germline CDR1 reads MGHRA; CDR2 reads YSYEKL. The ends were cut back, 4 bases at V and 6 bases at J, with 16 bases in the middle. CDR3 size: 15 residues. The CDR3 coding sequence is TGCGCCAGCAGCCCCCATCCTGGATCGTCCAATGAGCAGTTCTTC. Translating it yields CASSPHPGSSNEQFF.

This chain connects TRBV18 to TRBJ2-7; a weak D match, TRBD2 (5 bases). This CDR3 contains 14 residues. Germline V CDR1 and CDR2: KGHSH, LQKENI. Trimming left V 2 bases short and J 2 bases short, with 10 bases between. CDR3 region: CASSPLSGAYEQYF. CDR3 nucleotide sequence: TGTGCCAGCTCACCATTAAGCGGTGCCTACGAGCAGTACTTC.

This clonotype was detected a few times. CDR3 residues: CASSFRPSVGEVGTNEQFF. The CDR3 nucleotides are TGTGCCAGCAGCTTTAGACCCTCAGTTGGTGAAGTAGGTACGAATGAGCAGTTCTTC. The chain joins TRBV7-9 to TRBJ2-1; D gene unclear. The CDR3 is made up of 19 amino acids. Germline values: CDR1 SEHNR, CDR2 FQNEAQ (reference sequence). The V end lost 3 bases, the J end lost 7 bases, and 28 bases lay between the germline ends.

This clonotype was detected a few times. The chain is built from TRBV4-1 and TRBJ2-5; D is unclear. With 1 base removed from V and 4 bases from J, the gap between germline ends came to 7 bases. CDR3 size: 13 residues. Germline assignment: CDR1 MGHRA and CDR2 YSYEKL. The CDR3 coding sequence is TGCGCCAGCAGCCAAGCTCTAATAGAGACCCAGTACTTC. Its protein product is CASSQALIETQYF.

This chain links TRBV28 with TRBJ2-5; D is unresolved. This CDR3 comprises 12 residues. Trimming pared 2 bases from V and 4 bases from J, leaving 5 bases between. The germline CDR1 and CDR2 sequences are MDHEN and SYDVKM. The CDR3 sequence is CASSLQLETQYF. The CDR3 DNA reads TGTGCCAGCAGTTTACAATTAGAGACCCAGTACTTC.

This clonotype has a handful of counts. The chain recombines TRBV14 with TRBJ1-1; D unclear. Germline V gives CDR1 SGHDN, CDR2 FVKESK. The CDR3 consists of 12 residues. V shed 1 base and J shed 4 bases, with 4 bases lying between them. The CDR3 reads CASSQVPTEAFF. CDR3 coding DNA: TGTGCCAGCAGCCAAGTCCCCACTGAAGCTTTCTTT. The entire variable domain, with the rest obtained from reference TRBV14 and TRBJ1-1, is as follows: EAGVTQFPSHSVIEKGQTVTLRCDPISGHDNLYWYRRVMGKEIKFLLHFVKESKQDESGMPNNRFLAERTGGTYSTLKVQPAELEDSGVYFCASSQVPTEAFFGQGTRLTVV.

This clonotype has a handful of counts. The chain is built from TRBV29-1 and TRBJ2-3; 10 bases are a match to TRBD1. V was clipped by 8 bases and J by 4 bases; unmatched bases: 6. Looked up from germline, CDR1 is SQVTM and CDR2 is ANQGSEA. This CDR3 has 13 amino acids. CDR3 in amino acids: CSYRDRGADTQYF. In nucleotides, the CDR3 is TGCAGCTACCGGGACAGGGGTGCAGATACGCAGTATTTT.

This clonotype has more than one count but fewer than ten. This chain uses TRBV5-5 with TRBJ2-4; 10 bases are a match to TRBD1. Per germline, CDR1 SGHKS and CDR2 YYEKEE (reference sequence). This CDR3 is 15 amino acids long. V was clipped by 3 bases and J by 8 bases; unmatched bases: 8. CDR3: CASSWGQGLRDIQYF. The CDR3 nucleotides are TGTGCCAGCAGCTGGGGACAGGGGTTACGAGACATTCAGTACTTC.

The V call is TRBV12-3 or TRBV12-4, the J call TRBJ2-5; TRBD2 agrees at 12 bases. This CDR3 spans 14 amino acids. With V trimmed by 6 bases and J by 1 base, 0 bases remained unmatched. Here the CDR3 reads CASRLAGGQETQYF. The CDR3 bases are TGTGCCAGCAGACTAGCGGGGGGCCAAGAGACCCAGTACTTC.

This clonotype has more than one count but fewer than ten. The chain combines TRBV29-1 with TRBJ1-1, with D unclear. CDR3 length equals 13 residues. V shed 6 bases and J shed 0 bases, with 11 bases lying between them. Per the germline V gene, CDR1 is SQVTM and CDR2 is ANQGSEA. The chain's CDR3 is CSVMTLMNTEAFF. Written as DNA, the CDR3 is TGCAGCGTAATGACACTAATGAACACTGAAGCTTTCTTT.

This clonotype was observed a few times. The rearrangement joins TRBV5-1 to TRBJ2-1, with 13 positions matching TRBD2. The ends lost 4 bases at V and 8 bases at J; junction bases unmatched: 6. The CDR3 covers 15 residues. The V gene's germline CDR1 is SGHRS and CDR2 YFSETQ. The CDR3 DNA reads TGCGCCAGCAGCCGGACTAGCGGGAGTACCGATGAGCAGTTCTTC. Encoded protein: CASSRTSGSTDEQFF.